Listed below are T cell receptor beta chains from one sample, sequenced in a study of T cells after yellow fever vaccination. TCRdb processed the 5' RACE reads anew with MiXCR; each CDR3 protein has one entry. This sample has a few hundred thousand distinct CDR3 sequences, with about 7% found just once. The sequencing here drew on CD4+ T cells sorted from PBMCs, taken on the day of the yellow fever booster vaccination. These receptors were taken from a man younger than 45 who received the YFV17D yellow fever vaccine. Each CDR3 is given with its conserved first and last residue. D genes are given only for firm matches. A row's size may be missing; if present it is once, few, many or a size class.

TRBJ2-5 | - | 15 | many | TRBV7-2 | CASRPRGRYQETQYF | TGTGCCAGCAGGCCTCGGGGGCGCTACCAAGAGACCCAGTACTTC
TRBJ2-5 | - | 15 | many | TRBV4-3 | CASSHRGLGGETQYF | TGCGCCAGCAGCCACAGGGGCCTTGGGGGAGAGACCCAGTACTTC
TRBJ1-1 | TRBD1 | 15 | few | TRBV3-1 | CASSQAGQVFTEAFF | TGTGCCAGCAGCCAAGCCGGACAGGTCTTCACTGAAGCTTTCTTT
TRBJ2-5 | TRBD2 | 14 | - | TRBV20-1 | CSARDSAGTETQYF | TGCAGTGCTAGAGATTCAGCGGGAACAGAGACCCAGTACTTC
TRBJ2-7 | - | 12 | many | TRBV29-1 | CSVSSASYEQYF | TGCAGCGTTTCTAGCGCATCCTACGAGCAGTACTTC
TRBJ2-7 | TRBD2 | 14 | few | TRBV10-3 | CAISASERGIEQYF | TGTGCCATCAGTGCCTCAGAGCGGGGAATCGAGCAGTACTTC
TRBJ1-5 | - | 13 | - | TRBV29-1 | CSVGIRENQPQHF | TGCAGCGTGGGTATCAGGGAAAATCAGCCCCAGCATTTT
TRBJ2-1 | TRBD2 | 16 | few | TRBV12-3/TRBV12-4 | CASSLARLAVDNEQFF | TGTGCCAGCAGTTTAGCCCGACTAGCAGTAGACAATGAGCAGTTCTTC
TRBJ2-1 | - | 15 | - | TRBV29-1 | CSVLGQRSSYNEQFF | TGCAGCGTCCTCGGACAGAGGAGCTCCTACAATGAGCAGTTCTTC
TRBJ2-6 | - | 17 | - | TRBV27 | CASSPKGLLSGANVLTF | TGTGCCAGCAGTCCGAAAGGACTGCTCTCTGGGGCCAACGTCCTGACTTTC
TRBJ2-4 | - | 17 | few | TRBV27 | CASSLSTLPGVENIQYF | TGTGCCAGCAGTTTATCGACCCTCCCGGGGGTGGAAAACATTCAGTACTTC
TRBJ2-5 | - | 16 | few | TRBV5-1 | CASSLDRRVGQETQYF | TGCGCCAGCAGCTTGGATCGGAGAGTAGGGCAAGAGACCCAGTACTTC
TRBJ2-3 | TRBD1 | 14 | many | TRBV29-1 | CSVDRDRAGDTQYF | TGCAGCGTTGACCGGGACAGGGCGGGAGATACGCAGTATTTT
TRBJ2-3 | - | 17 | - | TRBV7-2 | CASSLAFSRPWPDTQYF | TGTGCCAGCAGCTTAGCGTTTTCGAGGCCTTGGCCAGATACGCAGTATTTT
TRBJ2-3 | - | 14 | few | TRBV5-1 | CASSLAGFSDTQYF | TGCGCCAGCAGCTTGGCCGGGTTCTCAGATACGCAGTATTTT
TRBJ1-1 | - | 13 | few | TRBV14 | CASSQALGGSAFF | TGTGCCAGCAGCCAAGCGCTCGGGGGCTCAGCTTTCTTT
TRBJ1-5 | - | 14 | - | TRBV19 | CASSIEGGLQPQHF | TGTGCCAGTAGTATAGAGGGGGGCTTGCAGCCCCAGCATTTT
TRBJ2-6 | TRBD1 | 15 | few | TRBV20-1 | CSARATGPGANVLTF | TGCAGTGCTCGCGCGACAGGGCCTGGGGCCAACGTCCTGACTTTC
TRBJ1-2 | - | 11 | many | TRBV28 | CASSLRVGYTF | TGTGCCAGCAGCCTCAGGGTGGGCTACACCTTC
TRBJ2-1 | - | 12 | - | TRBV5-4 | CASSPRHNEQFF | TGTGCCAGCAGCCCGCGACACAATGAGCAGTTCTTC
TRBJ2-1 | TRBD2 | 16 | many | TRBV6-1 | CASSPYGRAEFEGQFF | TGTGCCAGCAGTCCCTACGGGAGGGCTGAATTCGAGGGGCAGTTCTTC
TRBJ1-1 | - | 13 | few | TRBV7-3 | CASSLHPEAEAFF | TGTGCCAGCAGCTTACACCCGGAGGCTGAAGCTTTCTTT
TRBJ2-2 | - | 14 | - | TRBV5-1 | CASSLQQYTGELFF | TGCGCCAGCAGCTTGCAGCAGTACACCGGGGAGCTGTTTTTT
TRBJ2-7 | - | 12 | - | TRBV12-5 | CASGLGVREQYF | TGTGCTAGTGGTTTGGGGGTGCGGGAGCAGTACTTC
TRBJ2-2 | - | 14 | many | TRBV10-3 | CAISALDSTGELFF | TGTGCCATCAGTGCCCTGGACAGCACCGGGGAGCTGTTTTTT
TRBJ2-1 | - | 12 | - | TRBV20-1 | CSASGSYNEQFF | TGCAGTGCTAGCGGGTCCTACAATGAGCAGTTCTTC
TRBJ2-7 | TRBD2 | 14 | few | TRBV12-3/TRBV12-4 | CASRLAGGPDEQYF | TGTGCCAGCAGGCTAGCGGGAGGGCCCGACGAGCAGTACTTC
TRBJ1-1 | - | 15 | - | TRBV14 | CASSRRGTMNTEAFF | TGTGCCAGCAGCCGGCGGGGGACAATGAACACTGAAGCTTTCTTT
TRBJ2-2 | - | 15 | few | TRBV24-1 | CATSDPSAGDRELFF | TGTGCCACCAGTGACCCCTCCGCAGGGGACCGGGAGCTGTTTTTT
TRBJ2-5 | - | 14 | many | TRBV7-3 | CASSPGSPQETQYF | TGTGCCAGCAGCCCAGGGTCCCCCCAAGAGACCCAGTACTTC
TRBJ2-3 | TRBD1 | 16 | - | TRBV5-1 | CASSGVGRGLTDTQYF | TGCGCCAGCAGCGGCGTGGGCAGGGGGCTTACAGATACGCAGTATTTT
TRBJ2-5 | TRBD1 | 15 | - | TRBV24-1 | CATSGGTGNQETQYF | TGTGCCACCAGTGGGGGGACAGGGAATCAAGAGACCCAGTACTTC
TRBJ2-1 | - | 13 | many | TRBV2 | CASNSAVLNEQFF | TGTGCCAGCAATTCCGCGGTCCTCAATGAGCAGTTCTTC
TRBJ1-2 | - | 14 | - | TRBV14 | CASSAYRANYGYTF | TGTGCCAGCAGCGCCTACAGGGCTAACTATGGCTACACCTTC
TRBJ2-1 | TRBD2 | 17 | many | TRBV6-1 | CASRVLSGSSSYNEQFF | TGTGCCAGCCGAGTTTTGAGCGGGAGTTCCTCCTACAATGAGCAGTTCTTC
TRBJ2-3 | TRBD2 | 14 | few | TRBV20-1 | CSARPTSRSDTQYF | TGCAGTGCTAGACCGACTAGCAGGTCGGATACGCAGTATTTT
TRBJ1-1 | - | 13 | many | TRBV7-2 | CASSPRMDTEAFF | TGTGCCAGCAGCCCTAGGATGGACACTGAAGCTTTCTTT
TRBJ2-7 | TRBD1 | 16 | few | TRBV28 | CASSLYGTGGTYEQYF | TGTGCCAGCAGTTTATATGGGACAGGGGGAACCTACGAGCAGTACTTC
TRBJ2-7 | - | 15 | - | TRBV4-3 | CASSQGELTGYEQYF | TGCGCCAGCAGCCAAGGGGAACTAACCGGCTACGAGCAGTACTTC
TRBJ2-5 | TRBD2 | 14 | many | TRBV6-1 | CASSEEGRGQTQYF | TGTGCCAGCAGTGAAGAGGGGAGGGGACAGACCCAGTACTTC